This T cell receptor beta chain was profiled in a study of T cells after yellow fever vaccination. At the level of the study: Fractions containing few cells were prepared with SMART-Seq v4 Ultra Low Input.

This clonotype showed up many times. Germline-derived CDR1 and CDR2 are SQVTM and ANQGSEA. The CDR3 totals 13 residues. Deletions cut 2 bases from V and 9 bases from J, with 17 bases between. A 5'RACE template-switching step, the method used to make TCR cDNA, added a universal primer site and UMIs. Each CDR3 protein gets one entry after TCRdb re-called the 5' RACE reads with MiXCR. The table records some 560,000 distinct CDR3 sequences, roughly a sixth of them present only once. This specimen consisted of PBMCs, obtained more than 4 days after the first yellow fever vaccination. The chain joins TRBV29-1 to TRBJ2-7, with a possible D match to TRBD2 (7 bases). This sequence was found in a man aged 18 to 29 who received the YFV17D yellow fever vaccine. CDR3 DNA: TGCAGCGTTGAACGCGGGGGCCTCTCGGGGCAGTACTTC. Protein sequence: CSVERGGLSGQYF.